The 21 T cell receptor beta chains given below trace back to one sample, sequenced in a study of regulatory T cells. Study-level results: In CD3G-deficient patients, conventional CD4+ T cells were enriched for hydrophobic CDR3 residues at positions 6 and 7.

The primer mix had 52 TRBV and 13 TRBJ primers. TCRdb's table, derived via immunoSEQ multiplex PCR, lists solely in-frame clones and lacks some. The sample holds about 23,000 clones, over 75% seen once. These receptors lack a known antigen. Sequenced sample: conventional CD4+ T cells sorted from blood. The receptors come from a child under 18 with CD3G deficiency.

This clone was picked up one time. V and J are TRBV7-9 and TRBJ1-1; 7 bases agree with TRBD1. Germline CDR1 reads SEHNR; CDR2 reads FQNEAQ (reference sequence). The CDR3 is made up of 16 amino acids. V was pared by 2 bases and J by 5 bases, with 11 bases of the junction left unmatched. The CDR3 reads CASSLFTQGGKTEAFF. The DNA for the CDR3 is TGTGCCAGCAGCTTATTCACCCAGGGGGGTAAGACTGAAGCTTTCTTT.

The chain employs TRBV10-3 and TRBJ2-2; 13 bases match TRBD2. The germline gives CDR1 ENHRY, CDR2 SYGVKD. V shed 6 bases, J shed 7 bases, and the junction held 8 bases outside the gene matches. This CDR3 comprises 16 residues. CDR3 amino acids: CAISRTSGRVNGELFF. As DNA, the CDR3 is TGTGCCATCAGCAGGACTAGCGGGAGAGTGAACGGGGAGCTGTTTTTT.

The chain combines TRBV18 with TRBJ2-7, with 7 nucleotides matching TRBD1. The CDR3 extends over 14 amino acids. The germline CDR1 and CDR2 sequences are KGHSH and LQKENI. The ends lost 3 bases at V and 6 bases at J; junction bases unmatched: 8. This CDR3 reads CASSPSQGSGEQYF. The CDR3 DNA follows: TGTGCCAGCTCACCGTCACAGGGGAGTGGCGAGCAGTACTTC.

This chain joins TRBV6-1 and TRBJ2-4, with 10 bases matching TRBD2. The CDR3 covers 19 residues. Germline CDR1 MNHNS, CDR2 SASEGT. With V trimmed by 1 base and J by 0 bases, 9 bases remained unmatched. CDR3 protein: CASSEVAGGRVIAKNIQYF. The CDR3 nucleotides read TGTGCCAGCAGTGAAGTAGCGGGAGGCCGGGTAATAGCCAAAAACATTCAGTACTTC.

CDR3 nucleotide sequence: TGCGCCAGCAGCTTCTCTAGCGGGAGTGGGGAGACCCAGTACTTC. It translates to CASSFSSGSGETQYF. The rearrangement joins TRBV5-1 to TRBJ2-5; 10 nucleotides align to TRBD2. The CDR3 covers 15 residues. V shed 2 bases and J 5 bases; nucleotides not matched to a gene: 6. Germline CDR1 reads SGHRS; CDR2 reads YFSETQ.

The chain joins TRBV9 to TRBJ2-2, with D uncertain. V lost 0 bases to trimming and J lost 2 bases, with 5 bases between them. The CDR3 has 14 residues. Germline CDR1 and CDR2: SGDLS and YYNGEE. CDR3 in DNA: TGTGCCAGCAGCGTAGATATTAACACCGGGGAGCTGTTTTTT. Translated: CASSVDINTGELFF.

This rearrangement joins TRBV6-1 to TRBJ2-7; the D gene is possibly TRBD2 (6 bases). V lost 7 bases to trimming and J lost 0 bases, with 13 bases between them. The CDR3 has 14 residues. In germline, CDR1 is MNHNS, CDR2 SASEGT. This CDR3 reads CASTRGVNSYEQYF. The CDR3 DNA follows: TGTGCCAGCACGCGCGGGGTGAACTCCTACGAGCAGTACTTC.

The V gene is TRBV6-1, the J gene TRBJ2-1; a weak D match, TRBD1 (6 bases). With 5 bases removed from V and 6 bases from J, the gap between germline ends came to 14 bases. CDR1 MNHNS and CDR2 SASEGT come from the germline V gene. This CDR3 region has 14 residues. The CDR3 coding sequence is TGTGCCAGCAGTATCCGGGACATTCCCAATGAGCAGTTCTTC. Residues: CASSIRDIPNEQFF.

This chain uses TRBV11-2 with TRBJ1-3; 8 bases match TRBD1. Trimming removed 1 base from V and 0 bases from J; junction bases left unmatched: 8. The CDR3 contains 18 residues. From germline, CDR1 is SGHAT and CDR2 FQNNGV. The CDR3 bases are TGTGCCAGCAGCTTAGGGCGACAGGGGAGCCGCTCTGGAAACACCATATATTTT. It yields the protein CASSLGRQGSRSGNTIYF.

The chain combines TRBV10-2 with TRBJ2-7, with D unresolved. The CDR3 extends over 13 amino acids. The V gene's germline CDR1 is WSHSY and CDR2 SAAADI. The V and J ends lost 4 bases and 3 bases respectively, with 10 bases between them. CDR3 nucleotide sequence: TGCGCCAGCAGTGCTGGACGCCACTACGAGCAGTACTTC. It yields the protein CASSAGRHYEQYF.

The V gene is TRBV6-1, the J gene TRBJ2-7; possibly TRBD2 for D (6 bases). The CDR3 is 14 residues long. The germline V gene has CDR1 MNHNS and CDR2 SASEGT. The V and J ends lost 4 bases and 9 bases respectively, with 19 bases between them. In DNA form, the CDR3 reads TGTGCCAGCAGTGCGGATAGCGGCTACTCTGCGCAGTACTTC. This codes for CASSADSGYSAQYF.

The chain is built from TRBV19 and TRBJ1-1, with TRBD1 identical over 8 bases. J gave up 8 bases and V 5 bases, and 13 bases lay outside the gene matches. The length of the CDR3 is 15 residues. Germline V gene lookup returns CDR1 LNHDA and CDR2 SQIVND (reference sequence). DNA of the CDR3: TGTGCCAGTAGTCCCAGTCGGCAGGGGGCGAGGGAAGCTTTCTTT. As protein: CASSPSRQGAREAFF. Together with reference TRBV19 and TRBJ1-1, the CDR3 gives the full variable domain: DGGITQSPKYLFRKEGQNVTLSCEQNLNHDAMYWYRQDPGQGLRLIYYSQIVNDFQKGDIAEGYSVSREKKESFPLTVTSAQKNPTAFYLCASSPSRQGAREAFFGQGTRLTVV.

This clone was picked up a small number of times. The chain employs TRBV7-8 and TRBJ2-3; 7 nucleotides agree with TRBD2. The germline gives CDR1 SGHVS, CDR2 FQNEAQ. The CDR3 has 15 residues. J was trimmed by 2 bases and V by 5 bases; bases with no gene match: 7. In DNA form, the CDR3 reads TGTGCCAGCAGCGTAAGCGGGGCTCTCACAGATACGCAGTATTTT. Translation: CASSVSGALTDTQYF.

V and J are TRBV12-1 and TRBJ2-3; the DNA was not compared with TRBD2, the D call given in the table. TRBV12-1 is a recognized pseudogene. The CDR3 contains 16 residues. In DNA form, the CDR3 reads TGTGCCAGCAGCGTTACTAGCACAGAGTGCACAGATACGCAGTATTTT. Its translation: CASSVTSTECTDTQYF.

The rearrangement joins TRBV7-8 to TRBJ2-2; 8 positions match TRBD1. The CDR3 extends over 17 amino acids. Germline-derived CDR1 and CDR2 are SGHVS and FQNEAQ. V trimming: 0 bases; J trimming: 0 bases; junction bases outside the gene matches: 3. The CDR3 protein is CASSLARGRPNTGELFF. CDR3 in DNA: TGTGCCAGCAGCTTAGCCAGGGGGCGACCGAACACCGGGGAGCTGTTTTTT.

A note on this clone: At the DNA level, this CDR3 is encoded by other sequences in the same sample as well. CDR3 DNA: TGTGCCAGCAGCACTGACAGGGGCACTGAAGCTTTCTTT. Encoded protein: CASSTDRGTEAFF. This chain uses TRBV11-2 with TRBJ1-1, with TRBD1 matching over 8 bases. After removal of 5 bases from V and 4 bases from J, the junction contained 3 bases not matched to a gene. Germline V CDR1 and CDR2: SGHAT, FQNNGV. The CDR3 runs to 13 residues.

The V and J genes are TRBV19 and TRBJ2-1, with D maybe TRBD1 (6 bases). CDR1 is LNHDA, CDR2 SQIVND, per germline (reference sequence). The CDR3 spans 12 residues. V shed 5 bases and J shed 13 bases, with 15 bases lying between them. CDR3 protein: CASSRTGTEQFF. The CDR3 nucleotides are TGTGCCAGTAGTCGAACAGGGACGGAACAGTTCTTC.

The chain recombines TRBV4-1 with TRBJ2-1; 7 bases are a match to TRBD1. Trimming cost V 3 bases and J 6 bases; bases outside gene matches: 5. The CDR3 spans 14 residues. Looked up from germline, CDR1 is MGHRA and CDR2 is YSYEKL. CDR3 region: CASSHDRAGNEQFF. Here the CDR3 DNA reads TGCGCCAGCAGCCACGACAGGGCCGGCAATGAGCAGTTCTTC.

The chain links TRBV28 to TRBJ2-1, with 8 bases that match TRBD1. The CDR3 spans 14 residues. Germline V lookup: CDR1 MDHEN, CDR2 SYDVKM. Unmatched junction bases numbered 11, after V lost 9 bases and J lost 7 bases. The CDR3 region has the DNA TGTGCCAGTGGGGATGGGACAGGTTTAAATGAGCAGTTCTTC. Translated, it gives CASGDGTGLNEQFF.

The chain joins TRBV28 to TRBJ1-1, with unresolved D. This CDR3 is built from 16 residues. Germline CDR1 reads MDHEN; CDR2 reads SYDVKM. V lost 2 bases and J 1 base, leaving 14 bases between the germline ends. CDR3 amino acids: CASSLGSGRWNTEAFF. DNA of the CDR3: TGTGCCAGCAGTTTAGGGAGTGGCCGATGGAACACTGAAGCTTTCTTT.

This rearrangement joins TRBV6-1 to TRBJ2-7; possibly TRBD2 for D (5 bases). CDR1 is MNHNS, CDR2 SASEGT, per germline. The CDR3 runs 11 residues. The ends were cut back, 6 bases at V and 7 bases at J, with 10 bases in the middle. The DNA of the CDR3 is TGTGCCAGCAGGGACTTGGGGGAGCAGTACTTC. This translates into CASRDLGEQYF.